Below are 18 T cell receptor delta chains sequenced from a single sample in a study of human gamma delta and Vdelta1 T cells. TCRdb repeated clone calling on the PCR reads with CATT. The sample contains several thousand delta-chain clones, roughly a tenth of which appear only once. Sample: naive CD27+ Vdelta1 gamma-delta T cells from blood. These receptor sequences come from a human donor in good health.

This clone appeared a few times. A much larger clone lies a single base off, so this may be a read error. The chain uses TRDV1 and TRDJ1; 10 nucleotides line up with TRDD3. Germline V gene sequence: CDR1 TSWWSYY, CDR2 QGS. The CDR3 runs 17 residues. The V and J ends lost 7 bases and 3 bases, in that order; junction bases with no gene match: 14. The CDR3 DNA reads as TGTGCTCTTGTATTCGTGGGGGGATACGCGCGTCCCGATAAACTCATCTTT. Protein product: CALVFVGGYARPDKLIF.

This clone rates as medium-sized. The gene calls are TRDV1 and TRDJ1; D uncertain. The CDR3 consists of 20 residues. Germline loops: CDR1 TSWWSYY, CDR2 QGS. V was pared by 4 bases and J by 1 base, with 28 bases between. The CDR3: CALGGYFGVFSKPITDKLIF. The CDR3 DNA follows: TGTGCTCTTGGGGGCTACTTCGGGGTCTTCTCCAAACCTATCACCGATAAACTCATCTTT.

This clone was found a few times. A much larger clone differs from this one at a single base, so this may be a read error. The sample has other DNA sequences that encode this CDR3 too. The rearrangement joins TRDV1 to TRDJ1, with a possible D match to TRDD3 (6 bases). Germline-derived CDR1 and CDR2 are TSWWSYY and QGS. CDR3 length: 20 residues. The CDR3 nucleotides are TGTGCTCTCGGGGCCCATCACTTTTCCTCGCGATGGGGGTCAACCGATAAACTCATCTTT. It codes for CALGAHHFSSRWGSTDKLIF.

This clone has just a few counts. The protein in TCRdb stems from a much larger clone and differs at residue 13 from this DNA's translation, likely a read error; here the protein is translated from the DNA. The J gene is TRDJ1, the V gene TRDV1, with 8 bases identical to TRDD2. Germline V gives CDR1 TSWWSYY, CDR2 QGS. V was clipped by 5 bases and J by 4 bases; unmatched bases: 21. This CDR3 is built from 19 residues. The CDR3 loop reads CALGKLPTRRWGFSDKLIF. CDR3 coding DNA: TGTGCTCTTGGGAAGCTTCCTACACGTCGGTGGGGGTTTAGCGATAAACTCATCTTT.

There are a few counts of this clone. This may come from a read error, since a much larger clone is one base off. V usage is TRDV1 and J usage is TRDJ1; TRDD3 matches at 12 bases. The germline V gene encodes CDR1 TSWWSYY and CDR2 QGS. V shed 5 bases, J shed 6 bases, and the junction held 31 bases outside the gene matches. The CDR3 sequence is 23 residues long. CDR3 residues: CALGTLRFPPGTGGYWERNKLIF. The CDR3 region has the DNA TGTGCTCTTGGGACCCTCCGGTTCCCACCTGGTACTGGGGGATACTGGGAGCGGAATAAACTCATCTTT.

This clone was seen only a few times. This may come from a read error, since a much larger clone is one base off. Other DNA variants within this sample encode the same CDR3. The chain uses TRDV1 and TRDJ1; 8 bases are shared with TRDD2. This CDR3 has 24 amino acids. Germline CDR1 TSWWSYY, CDR2 QGS. The V and J ends lost 4 bases and 0 bases, in that order; junction bases with no gene match: 31. The CDR3 loop reads CALGGRYSFLVGTGRSTYTDKLIF. CDR3 in DNA: TGTGCTCTTGGGGGTCGCTATTCCTTCCTAGTTGGTACTGGGAGATCGACGTACACCGATAAACTCATCTTT.

By frequency in the sample, this clone is medium-sized (0.01 to 0.1%). A much larger clone lies one base from this, so it may be a read error. The chain is built from TRDV1 and TRDJ1, with 9 positions matching TRDD2. V gave up 5 bases and J gave up 9 bases; unmatched junction bases: 19. Looked up from germline, CDR1 is TSWWSYY and CDR2 is QGS. CDR3 length equals 17 residues. The CDR3 loop reads CALGNPPSYRGRQQLIF. The CDR3 bases are TGTGCTCTTGGGAACCCTCCTTCCTACCGGGGGAGACAACAACTCATCTTT.

This clone was counted between two and nine times. This likely traces to a read error, being one base from a far larger clone. The chain is built from TRDV1 and TRDJ1; unclear D gene. Germline values: CDR1 TSWWSYY, CDR2 QGS. The CDR3 consists of 21 residues. Here the CDR3 DNA reads TGTGCTCTTGGGGAACTGGAAGTTCCCAGCCACAGACGCAGAACCACCGATAAATTCATCTTT. Its translation: CALGELEVPSHRRRTTDKFIF.

In its sample, this clone is medium-sized. The genes are TRDV1 and TRDJ1, with 10 bases identical to TRDD3. The CDR3 length is 20 residues. Germline CDR1 is TSWWSYY and CDR2 is QGS. V gave up 3 bases and J gave up 1 base; unmatched junction bases: 17. The CDR3 nucleotides read TGTGCTCTTGGGGAGGGGCCGGGTACTGGGGGATTTCGGGTCACCGATAAACTCATCTTT. It translates to CALGEGPGTGGFRVTDKLIF.

On this clone: A far larger clone is only one base removed, so a read error is likely. The rearrangement uses TRDV1 and TRDJ1; TRDD3 aligns across 9 bases. The germline V gene has CDR1 TSWWSYY and CDR2 QGS. This CDR3 has 21 residues. CDR3 coding DNA: TGTGCTCTTGGGCCTAAGGATCTACGTCGGGGGATACTTCGGAACACCGATAAACCCATCTTT. It translates to CALGPKDLRRGILRNTDKPIF.

This clone was detected only a few times. The gene calls are TRDV1 and TRDJ1; D is uncertain. Per the germline V gene, CDR1 is TSWWSYY and CDR2 is QGS. The V end was cut by 4 bases, the J end by 3 bases, with 18 bases between. The CDR3 has 16 residues. The CDR3 reads CALGASLGTYPDKLIF. The CDR3 DNA is TGTGCTCTTGGGGCCAGCTTGGGTACGTACCCCGATAAACTCATCTTT.

This clone came up many times. The V gene is TRDV1, the J gene TRDJ1; TRDD3 matches 12 bases. Trimming removed 4 bases from V and 3 bases from J; junction bases left unmatched: 15. The CDR3 length is 19 residues. Germline V gene data show CDR1 as TSWWSYY and CDR2 as QGS. The CDR3 region is CALGGRSWGIRSGPDKLIF. CDR3 DNA sequence: TGTGCTCTTGGGGGCCGGTCCTGGGGGATACGATCTGGGCCCGATAAACTCATCTTT.

Details on this clone: TCRdb records a much larger clone's protein for this DNA, with a difference at residue 6 that likely arises from a read error; the protein given is the translation of the DNA. The chain combines TRDV1 with TRDJ1; the match to TRDD3 covers 9 bases. This CDR3 spans 16 amino acids. Germline lookup yields CDR1 TSWWSYY and CDR2 QGS. The trim removed 1 base at V and 2 bases at J, leaving 5 bases unmatched. DNA for the CDR3: TGTGCTCTTGGGGAACATGGGGGATATAGGACCGATAAACTCATCTTT. Translation gives CALGEHGGYRTDKLIF.

The sample holds a few counts of this clone. TCRdb's listed protein matches a much larger clone and diverges from this DNA's translation at residue 16, likely through a read error; the protein shown comes from the DNA. The V and J genes are TRDV2 and TRDJ1; 7 bases line up with TRDD3. The length of the CDR3 is 17 residues. Per the germline V gene, CDR1 is GEAIGNYY and CDR2 is EKD. The CDR3 coding sequence is TGTGCCTGTGACCCTGACGTTTTCCGTCACTGGGGCTCTAAACTCACCTTT. Its translation: CACDPDVFRHWGSKLTF.

Comment on this clone: A far larger clone is only one base removed, so a read error is likely. The chain uses TRDV1 and TRDJ1; 12 nucleotides line up with TRDD3. Germline V CDR1 and CDR2: TSWWSYY, QGS. The CDR3 runs to 24 residues. The CDR3 nucleotides read TGTGCTCTTGGGGAACTCAGGCCTTCCCGCCGGCACTGGGGGATACAGGGGGCCACCGATAAACCCATCTTT. Encoded protein: CALGELRPSRRHWGIQGATDKPIF.

V is TRDV1 and J is TRDJ1, with a weak D call TRDD3 (5 bases). This CDR3 has 23 amino acids. Trimming removed 3 bases at V and 2 bases at J, with 37 bases between. In germline, CDR1 is TSWWSYY, CDR2 QGS. Here the CDR3 reads CALGEIRVELISRDGVMTDKLIF. CDR3 coding DNA: TGTGCTCTTGGGGAGATCCGGGTGGAGTTAATATCGCGGGATGGGGTAATGACCGATAAACTCATCTTT.

This clone has more than one count but fewer than ten. A clone one base away is much larger, so this may be a read error. The J gene is TRDJ1, the V gene TRDV1, with TRDD2 identical over 8 bases. The CDR3 sequence is 22 residues long. CDR1 is TSWWSYY, CDR2 QGS, per germline. Trimming at V came to 4 bases and at J to 3 bases, leaving 28 bases not matched to a gene. The CDR3 DNA reads TGTGCTCTTGGGGTACGACTTCCTACGTTCGGCGCGAGCCCCCTGTACGCCGATAAACTCATCTTT. It specifies CALGVRLPTFGASPLYADKLIF.

In its sample, this clone is medium-sized. This specimen includes other DNA sequences encoding the same CDR3. The chain uses TRDV1 and TRDJ1; perhaps TRDD3 as D (6 bases). V dropped 5 bases and J dropped 0 bases, with 16 bases sitting between them. Germline CDR1 reads TSWWSYY; CDR2 reads QGS. This CDR3 region has 16 residues. DNA of the CDR3: TGTGCTCTTGGGAGGGGATCCCGTACCCACACCGATAAACTCATCTTT. It is translated as CALGRGSRTHTDKLIF.